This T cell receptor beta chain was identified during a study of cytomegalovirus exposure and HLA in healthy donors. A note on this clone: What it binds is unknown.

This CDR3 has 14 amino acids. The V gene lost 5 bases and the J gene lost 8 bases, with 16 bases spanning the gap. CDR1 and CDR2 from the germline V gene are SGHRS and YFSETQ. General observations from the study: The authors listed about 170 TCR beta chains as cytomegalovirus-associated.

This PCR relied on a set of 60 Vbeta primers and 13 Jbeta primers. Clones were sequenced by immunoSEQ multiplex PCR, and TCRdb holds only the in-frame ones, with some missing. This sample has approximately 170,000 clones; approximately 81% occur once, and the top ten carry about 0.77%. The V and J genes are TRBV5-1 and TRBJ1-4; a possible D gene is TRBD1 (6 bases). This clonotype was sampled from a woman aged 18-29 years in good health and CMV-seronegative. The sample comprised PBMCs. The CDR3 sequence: CASSINREKEKLFF. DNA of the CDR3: TGCGCCAGCAGTATCAACAGGGAGAAAGAAAAACTGTTTTTT.